This T cell receptor beta chain appears in the sequencing data of a study of CD8 T cells in Susac syndrome. As for the study in general: The Susac syndrome patients that were sequenced included roughly six with active disease and roughly eight in remission. When blood was drawn, the patients with Susac syndrome were therapy-naive, on corticosteroids, or on intravenous immunoglobulin alone.

After extraction with the RNeasy kit, roughly 0.45 to 1 ug of the RNA was reverse transcribed using random hexamers. Amplification of TCR beta CDR3 across 54 Vbeta and 13 Jbeta was performed with immunoSEQ multiplex PCR. TCRdb fed the immunoSEQ multiplex PCR reads into MiXCR, producing one record per CDR3 protein. In the table there are under 200,000 distinct CDR3 sequences, approximately 95% of which are singletons. The germline gives CDR1 DFQATT, CDR2 SNEGSKA (reference sequence). The CDR3 contains 13 residues. V shed 2 bases and J shed 6 bases, with 10 bases lying between them. The CD8+ and CD4+ T cells were isolated magnetically using a negative isolation approach, whereas the TEMRA cells were enriched by FACS.

The J gene is TRBJ2-2, the V gene TRBV20-1; D remains ambiguous. The receptor's source is a human donor with Susac syndrome. The source material was CD4+ T cells from PBMCs. CDR3 protein: CSARKSGPGELFF. In DNA, the CDR3 is TGCAGTGCTAGAAAGTCGGGTCCCGGGGAGCTGTTTTTT.